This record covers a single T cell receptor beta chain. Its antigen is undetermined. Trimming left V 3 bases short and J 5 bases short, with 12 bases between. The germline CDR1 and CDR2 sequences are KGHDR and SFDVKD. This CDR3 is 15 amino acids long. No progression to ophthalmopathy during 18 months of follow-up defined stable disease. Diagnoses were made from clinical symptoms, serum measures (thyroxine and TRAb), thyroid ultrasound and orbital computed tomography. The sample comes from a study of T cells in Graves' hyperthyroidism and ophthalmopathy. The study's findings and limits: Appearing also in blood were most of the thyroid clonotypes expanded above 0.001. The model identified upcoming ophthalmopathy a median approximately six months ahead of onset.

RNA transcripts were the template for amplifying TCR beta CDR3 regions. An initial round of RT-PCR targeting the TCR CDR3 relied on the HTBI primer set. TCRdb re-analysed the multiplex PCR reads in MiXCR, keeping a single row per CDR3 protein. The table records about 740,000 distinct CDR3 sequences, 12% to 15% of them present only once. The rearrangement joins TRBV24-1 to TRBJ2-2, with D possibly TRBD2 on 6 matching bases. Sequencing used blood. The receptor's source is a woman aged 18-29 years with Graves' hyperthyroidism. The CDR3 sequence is CATSDQLRGTGELFF. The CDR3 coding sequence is TGTGCCACCAGTGATCAGCTACGGGGGACCGGGGAGCTGTTTTTT.